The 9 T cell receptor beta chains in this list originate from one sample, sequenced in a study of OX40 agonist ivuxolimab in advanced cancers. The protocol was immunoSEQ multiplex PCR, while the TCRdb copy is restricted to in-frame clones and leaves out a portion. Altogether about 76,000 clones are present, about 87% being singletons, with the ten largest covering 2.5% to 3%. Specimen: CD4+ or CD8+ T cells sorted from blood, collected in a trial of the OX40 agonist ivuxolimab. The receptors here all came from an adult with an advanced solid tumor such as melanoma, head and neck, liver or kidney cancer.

This CDR3 is CAWSGRPGGNYGYTF. Here the CDR3 DNA reads TGTGCCTGGAGTGGCCGTCCAGGGGGCAACTATGGCTACACCTTC. V and J are TRBV30 and TRBJ1-2; 8 positions match TRBD1. Unmatched junction bases numbered 6, after V lost 1 base and J lost 2 bases. The CDR3 loop spans 15 amino acids. CDR1 is GTSNPN and CDR2 is SVGIG in the germline V gene (reference sequence).

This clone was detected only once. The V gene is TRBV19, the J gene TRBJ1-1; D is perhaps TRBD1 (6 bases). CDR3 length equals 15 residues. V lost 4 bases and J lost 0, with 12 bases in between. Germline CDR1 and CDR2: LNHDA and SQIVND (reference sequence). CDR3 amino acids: CASSTGQSMNTEAFF. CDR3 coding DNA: TGTGCCAGTAGTACCGGACAGAGTATGAACACTGAAGCTTTCTTT. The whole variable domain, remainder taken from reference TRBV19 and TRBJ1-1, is DGGITQSPKYLFRKEGQNVTLSCEQNLNHDAMYWYRQDPGQGLRLIYYSQIVNDFQKGDIAEGYSVSREKKESFPLTVTSAQKNPTAFYLCASSTGQSMNTEAFFGQGTRLTVV.

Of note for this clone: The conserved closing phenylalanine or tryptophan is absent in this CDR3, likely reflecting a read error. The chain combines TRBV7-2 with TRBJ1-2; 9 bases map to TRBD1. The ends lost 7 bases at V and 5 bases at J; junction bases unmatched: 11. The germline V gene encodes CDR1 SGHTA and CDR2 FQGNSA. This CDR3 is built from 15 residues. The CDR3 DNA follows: TGTGCCAGCAACCCTCCGGACAGGGGCGAATATGGCTACACCCTC. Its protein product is CASNPPDRGEYGYTL.

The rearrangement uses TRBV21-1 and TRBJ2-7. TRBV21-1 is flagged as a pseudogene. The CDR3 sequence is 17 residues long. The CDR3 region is CASMALPAGTPNYEQYV. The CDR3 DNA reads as TGTGCCAGCATGGCGTTGCCCGCAGGTACTCCTAACTACGAGCAGTACGTC.

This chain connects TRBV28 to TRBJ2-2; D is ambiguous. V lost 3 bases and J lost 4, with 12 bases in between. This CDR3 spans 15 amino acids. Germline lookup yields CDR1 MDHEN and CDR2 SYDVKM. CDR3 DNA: TGTGCCAGCAGTTTTCAGAGGCCAGGCACCGGGGAGCTGTTTTTT. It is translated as CASSFQRPGTGELFF.

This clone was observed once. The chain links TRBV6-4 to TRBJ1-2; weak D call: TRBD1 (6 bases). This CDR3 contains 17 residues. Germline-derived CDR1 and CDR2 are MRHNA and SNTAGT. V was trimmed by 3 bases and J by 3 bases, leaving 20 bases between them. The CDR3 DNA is TGTGCCAGCAGTGAAGAGGTCGGGGGGCTCGGGGACTATGGCTACACCTTC. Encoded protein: CASSEEVGGLGDYGYTF.

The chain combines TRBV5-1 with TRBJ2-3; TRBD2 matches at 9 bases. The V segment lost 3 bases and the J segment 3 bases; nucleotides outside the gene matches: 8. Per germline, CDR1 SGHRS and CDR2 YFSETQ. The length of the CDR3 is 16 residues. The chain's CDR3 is CASSWGASGETDTQYF. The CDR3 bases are TGCGCCAGCAGCTGGGGGGCTAGCGGGGAAACAGATACGCAGTATTTT.

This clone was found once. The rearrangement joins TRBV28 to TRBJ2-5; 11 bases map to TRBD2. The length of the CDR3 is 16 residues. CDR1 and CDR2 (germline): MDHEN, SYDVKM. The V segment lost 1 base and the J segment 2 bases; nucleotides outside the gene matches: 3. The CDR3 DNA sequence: TGTGCCAGCAGTTTATATCTAGCGGGGGGACAAGAGACCCAGTACTTC. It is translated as CASSLYLAGGQETQYF.

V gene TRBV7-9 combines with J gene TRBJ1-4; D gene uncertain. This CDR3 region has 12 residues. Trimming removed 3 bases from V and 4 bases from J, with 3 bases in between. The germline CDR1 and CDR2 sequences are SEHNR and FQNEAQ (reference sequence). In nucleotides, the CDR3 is TGTGCCAGCAGCTTGGGTAATGAAAAACTGTTTTTT. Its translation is CASSLGNEKLFF.